This T cell receptor (beta chain) derives from a study of response to subunit inactivated influenza vaccine. General observations from the study: There was a suggestion from the authors that each seasonal influenza vaccination recruits few new T cells.

This clonotype has just a few counts. Antigen unknown. CDR1 and CDR2 (germline): MNHNY, SVGAGI (reference sequence). J gave up 13 bases and V 6 bases, and 11 bases lay outside the gene matches. The CDR3 has 13 amino acids. MiXCR was run by TCRdb on the RT-PCR reads, yielding one entry per CDR3 protein. The sample includes approximately 530,000 distinct CDR3 sequences, roughly 13% seen only once; the top ten take under 15%. The chain is built from TRBV6-6 and TRBJ1-4; 7 nucleotides agree with TRBD1. The origin of this receptor is a man in his fifties or sixties who received an inactivated influenza vaccine. The sequencing used PBMCs from blood, collected about 6 weeks after vaccination. The CDR3 DNA follows: TGTGCCAGCAGCTTGTCAGGGGGGCGAGGACTGTTTTTT. This gives the protein CASSLSGGRGLFF.